This record looks at one T cell receptor beta chain sequence and its context. In the original analysis: Amplification from reference gene primers served as the basis for estimated nucleated cell counts. Sequenced by immunoSEQ multiplex PCR; TCRdb stores in-frame clones only, minus some. V, J and clone size derive from that table, while D and trimming were established from the DNA sequence. The top ten clones hold about 29% of a sample with tens of thousands of clones, approximately 89% of them seen once. These data come from a study of blood T cell repertoires in COVID-19. Background on the study: Acute and convalescent COVID-19 specimens originated in the United States, Italy and Spain. T cells, B-cell-depleted T cells, or PBMCs provided the cDNA or gDNA that served as material.

Between the trimmed V and J ends, which lost 4 bases and 4 bases, there was a span of 8 bases. This CDR3 is 13 amino acids long. Germline V gene lookup returns CDR1 MNHNY and CDR2 SVGAGI (reference sequence). The chain combines TRBV6-6 with TRBJ1-5; D is ambiguous. The sample was peripheral blood. The TCR comes from a woman older than 75 with acute or convalescent COVID-19. The CDR3 DNA reads TGTGCCAGCAGTTCGATGACTAATCAGCCCCAGCATTTT. Residues: CASSSMTNQPQHF.